This passage covers 12 T cell receptor beta chains from one sample sequenced in a study of blood T cell repertoires in COVID-19 (dated by TCRdb to the early 2020s). Preparation of the library involved the immunoSEQ multiplex PCR assay. TCRdb took over this immuneACCESS table, retaining in-frame rearrangements with V and J assigned. Such tables are incomplete; in checked studies, under half of the missing clones stem from an unresolved V gene, and the remainder is unexplained. The table for this sample lists about 670,000 clones; more than 80% of them were counted only once. The ten largest clonotypes hold 0.2% to 0.3% of the sample. Sequenced: peripheral blood. These receptors were taken from a young woman with acute or convalescent COVID-19.

A single count supports this clone. This chain connects TRBV29-1 to TRBJ1-2; 12 nucleotides match TRBD1. V lost 5 bases and J lost 4; bases outside the gene matches: 2. The CDR3 length is 13 residues. Germline values: CDR1 SQVTM, CDR2 ANQGSEA. In DNA, the CDR3 is TGCAGCGTTTCGGGACAGGGGGCCTATGGCTACACCTTC. This encodes CSVSGQGAYGYTF.

V usage is TRBV11-2 and J usage is TRBJ2-2; tentatively, D is TRBD2 (5 bases). The CDR3 totals 13 residues. V was pared by 2 bases and J by 6 bases, with 7 bases between. Germline values: CDR1 SGHAT, CDR2 FQNNGV. CDR3 loop: CASSLSGSGELFF. CDR3 bases: TGTGCCAGCAGCTTATCGGGGTCCGGGGAGCTGTTTTTT.

The chain carries TRBV6-2 or TRBV6-3 and TRBJ1-1; 8 bases map to TRBD1. CDR1 is MNHEY, CDR2 SVGEGT, per germline. CDR3 length: 16 residues. J gave up 11 bases and V 4 bases, and 18 bases lay outside the gene matches. DNA of the CDR3: TGTGCCAGCAGTTTCGACAGGGGCGGGATACCCTCGGGGGCTTTCTTT. Its protein is CASSFDRGGIPSGAFF.

CDR3 residues: CASSYLSRVGNTEAFF. DNA for the CDR3: TGTGCCAGCAGTTACTTATCGCGGGTGGGAAACACTGAAGCTTTCTTT. The chain uses TRBV6-2 or TRBV6-3 and TRBJ1-1, with D unresolved. This CDR3 contains 16 residues. The V gene lost 1 base and the J gene lost 2 bases, with 14 bases spanning the gap. CDR1 and CDR2 from the germline V gene are MNHEY and SVGEGT.

Here the CDR3 reads CASSNGLAGETQYF. The DNA of the CDR3 is TGTGCCAGCTCCAATGGACTAGCGGGGGAGACCCAGTACTTC. The V and J genes are TRBV9 and TRBJ2-5; 12 nucleotides match TRBD2. The CDR3 loop spans 14 amino acids. The germline gives CDR1 SGDLS, CDR2 YYNGEE. V shed 7 bases, J shed 5 bases, and the junction held 6 bases outside the gene matches.

This clone has more than one count but fewer than ten. The J gene is TRBJ1-2, the V gene TRBV14; 9 bases match TRBD1. The CDR3 consists of 17 residues. The trim removed 4 bases at V and 3 bases at J, leaving 12 bases unmatched. CDR1 is SGHDN, CDR2 FVKESK, per germline. The CDR3 bases are TGTGCCAGCAGCCCCCTCGGGGGAGGGGACAGGGACTATGGCTACACCTTC. It codes for CASSPLGGGDRDYGYTF.

This clone was counted only a few times. The chain joins TRBV5-1 to TRBJ2-5; the match to TRBD1 covers 10 bases. V shed 1 base and J 0 bases; nucleotides not matched to a gene: 6. The CDR3 consists of 17 residues. Germline V CDR1 and CDR2: SGHRS, YFSETQ. The chain's CDR3 is CASSLLPGQGYQETQYF. The CDR3 region has the DNA TGCGCCAGCAGCTTGCTCCCGGGACAGGGGTACCAAGAGACCCAGTACTTC.

The chain combines TRBV4-3 with TRBJ2-7, with 7 positions matching TRBD2. CDR3 length: 19 amino acids. V shed 1 base, J shed 1 base, and the junction held 16 bases outside the gene matches. Looked up from germline, CDR1 is LGHNA and CDR2 is YSLEER. The CDR3 coding sequence is TGCGCCAGCAGCCAAGCCCCTCGGGGGGTAACCCAAATGTCCTACGAGCAGTACTTC. This gives the protein CASSQAPRGVTQMSYEQYF.

This chain links TRBV3-1 (or the pseudogene TRBV3-2) with TRBJ2-7, with 7 bases that match TRBD1. Germline loops: CDR1 LGHDT, CDR2 YNNKEL (reference sequence). The J segment lost 0 bases and the V segment lost 5 bases, leaving 7 bases of the junction unmatched. CDR3 length equals 15 residues. The CDR3 reads CASSETGQISYEQYF. CDR3 coding DNA: TGTGCCAGCAGCGAGACGGGACAGATCTCCTACGAGCAGTACTTC.

The V call is TRBV7-9, the J call TRBJ2-7; tentative D call: TRBD2 (5 bases). Trimming left V 2 bases short and J 8 bases short, with 16 bases between. This CDR3 has 14 residues. CDR1 SEHNR and CDR2 FQNEAQ come from the germline V gene (reference sequence). The CDR3 coding sequence is TGTGCCAGCAGCTTAAGGCTAGCAGTGGGCCAGCAGTACTTC. Protein sequence: CASSLRLAVGQQYF.

The chain is built from TRBV6-5 and TRBJ2-7, with D possibly being TRBD1 (6 bases). CDR1 and CDR2 (germline): MNHEY, SVGAGI. CDR3 length: 13 amino acids. V was shortened by 9 bases and J by 4 bases, with 16 bases between the two germline ends. DNA of the CDR3: TGTGCCAGTAGACAGGTGCGTGAGTACGAGCAGTACTTC. Translated: CASRQVREYEQYF.

This chain uses TRBV4-1 with TRBJ1-3; 8 nucleotides agree with TRBD1. The germline CDR1 and CDR2 sequences are MGHRA and YSYEKL. The junction had 4 bases not matched to a gene; V was cut back by 2 bases and J by 1 base. This CDR3 region has 16 residues. The CDR3 reads CASSQNTGGSGNTIYF. The CDR3 DNA reads TGCGCCAGCAGCCAAAACACAGGGGGATCTGGAAACACCATATATTTT.